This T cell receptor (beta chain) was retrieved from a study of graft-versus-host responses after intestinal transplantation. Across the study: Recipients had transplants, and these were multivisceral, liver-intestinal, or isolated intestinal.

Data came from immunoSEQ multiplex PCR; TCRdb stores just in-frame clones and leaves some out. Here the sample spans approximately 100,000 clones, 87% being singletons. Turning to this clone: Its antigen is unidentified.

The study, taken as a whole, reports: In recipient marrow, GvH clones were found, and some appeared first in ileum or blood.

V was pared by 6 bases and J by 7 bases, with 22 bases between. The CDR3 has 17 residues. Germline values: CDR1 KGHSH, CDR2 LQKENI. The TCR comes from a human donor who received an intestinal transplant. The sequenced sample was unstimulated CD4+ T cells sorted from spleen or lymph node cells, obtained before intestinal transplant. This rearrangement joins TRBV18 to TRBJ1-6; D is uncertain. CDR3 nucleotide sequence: TGTGCCAGCTCCCCCGCGGAGGGTTCCGATTTCAATTCACCCCTCCACTTT. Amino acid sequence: CASSPAEGSDFNSPLHF.